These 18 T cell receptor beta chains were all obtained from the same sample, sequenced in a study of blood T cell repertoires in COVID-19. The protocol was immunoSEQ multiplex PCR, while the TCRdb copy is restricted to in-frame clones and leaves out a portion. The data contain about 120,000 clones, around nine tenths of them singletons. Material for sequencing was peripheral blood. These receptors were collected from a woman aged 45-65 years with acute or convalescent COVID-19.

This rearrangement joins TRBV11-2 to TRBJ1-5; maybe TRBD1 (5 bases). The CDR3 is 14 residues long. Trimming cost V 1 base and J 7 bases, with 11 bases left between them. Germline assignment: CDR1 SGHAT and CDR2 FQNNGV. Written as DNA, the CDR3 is TGTGCCAGCAGCTTAGGTTGGGCAGGGCAGCCCCAGCATTTT. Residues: CASSLGWAGQPQHF.

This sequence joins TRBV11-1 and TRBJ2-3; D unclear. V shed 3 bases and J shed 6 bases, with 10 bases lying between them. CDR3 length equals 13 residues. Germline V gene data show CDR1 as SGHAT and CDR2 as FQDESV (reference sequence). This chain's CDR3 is CASSFFPSDTQYF. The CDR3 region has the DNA TGTGCCAGCAGCTTCTTCCCCTCGGATACGCAGTATTTT.

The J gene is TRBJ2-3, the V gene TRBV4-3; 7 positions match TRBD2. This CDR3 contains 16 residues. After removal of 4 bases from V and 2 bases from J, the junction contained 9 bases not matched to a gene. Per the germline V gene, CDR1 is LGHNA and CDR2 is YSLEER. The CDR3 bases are TGCGCCAGCAGCCTCAGGCCCCGGGACTACACAGATACGCAGTATTTT. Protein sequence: CASSLRPRDYTDTQYF.

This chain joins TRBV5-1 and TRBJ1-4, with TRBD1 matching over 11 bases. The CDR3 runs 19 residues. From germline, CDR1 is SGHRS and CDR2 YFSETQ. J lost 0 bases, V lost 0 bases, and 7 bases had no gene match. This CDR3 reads CASSLGTGGVPATNEKLFF. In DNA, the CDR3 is TGCGCCAGCAGCTTGGGGACAGGGGGCGTTCCTGCAACTAATGAAAAACTGTTTTTT.

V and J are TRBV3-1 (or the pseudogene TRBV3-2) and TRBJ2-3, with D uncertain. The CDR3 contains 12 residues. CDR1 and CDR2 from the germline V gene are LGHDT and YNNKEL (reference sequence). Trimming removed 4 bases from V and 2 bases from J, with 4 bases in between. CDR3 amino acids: CASSPHTDTQYF. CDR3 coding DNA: TGTGCCAGCAGCCCACACACAGATACGCAGTATTTT.

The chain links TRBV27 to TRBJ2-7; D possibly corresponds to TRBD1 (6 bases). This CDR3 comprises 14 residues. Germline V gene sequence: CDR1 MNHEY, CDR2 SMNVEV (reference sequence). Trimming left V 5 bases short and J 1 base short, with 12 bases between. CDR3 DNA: TGTGCCAGCAGTACGAGGGACACGTCCTACGAGCAGTACTTC. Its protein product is CASSTRDTSYEQYF.

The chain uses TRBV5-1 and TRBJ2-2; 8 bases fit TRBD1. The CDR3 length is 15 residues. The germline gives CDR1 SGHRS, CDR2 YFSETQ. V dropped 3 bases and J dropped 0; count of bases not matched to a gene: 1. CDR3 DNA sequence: TGCGCCAGCAGCTGGACAGGGACGAACACCGGGGAGCTGTTTTTT. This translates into CASSWTGTNTGELFF.

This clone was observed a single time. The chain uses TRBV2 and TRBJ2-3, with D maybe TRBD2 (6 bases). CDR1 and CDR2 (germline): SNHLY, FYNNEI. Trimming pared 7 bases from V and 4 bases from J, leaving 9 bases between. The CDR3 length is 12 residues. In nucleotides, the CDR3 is TGTGCCAGCACCCGACTAGCAGATACGCAGTATTTT. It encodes CASTRLADTQYF.

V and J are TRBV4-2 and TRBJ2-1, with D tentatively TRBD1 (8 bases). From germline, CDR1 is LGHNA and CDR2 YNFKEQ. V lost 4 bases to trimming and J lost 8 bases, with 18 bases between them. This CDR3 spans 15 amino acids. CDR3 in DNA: TGTGCCAGCAGCCTCACAGGGGGAGGGTGGTATGAGCAGTTCTTC. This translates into CASSLTGGGWYEQFF.

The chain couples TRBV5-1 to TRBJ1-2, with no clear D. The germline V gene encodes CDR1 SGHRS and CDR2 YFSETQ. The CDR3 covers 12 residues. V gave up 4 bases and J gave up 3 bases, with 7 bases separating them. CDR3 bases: TGCGCCAGCAGCCCTTCGGACTATGGCTACACCTTC. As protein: CASSPSDYGYTF.

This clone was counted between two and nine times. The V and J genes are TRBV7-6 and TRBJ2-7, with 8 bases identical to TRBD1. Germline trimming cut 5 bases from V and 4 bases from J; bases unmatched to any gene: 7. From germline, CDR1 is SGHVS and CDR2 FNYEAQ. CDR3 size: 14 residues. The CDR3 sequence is CASSPGTGDYEQYF. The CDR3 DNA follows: TGTGCCAGCAGCCCCGGGACAGGAGATTACGAGCAGTACTTC.

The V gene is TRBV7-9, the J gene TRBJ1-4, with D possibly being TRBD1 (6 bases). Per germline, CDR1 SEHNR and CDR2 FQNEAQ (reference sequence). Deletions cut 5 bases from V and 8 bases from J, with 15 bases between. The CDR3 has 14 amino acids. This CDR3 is CASSSNRDGEKLFF. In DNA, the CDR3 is TGTGCCAGCAGCAGCAACAGGGACGGGGAAAAACTGTTTTTT.

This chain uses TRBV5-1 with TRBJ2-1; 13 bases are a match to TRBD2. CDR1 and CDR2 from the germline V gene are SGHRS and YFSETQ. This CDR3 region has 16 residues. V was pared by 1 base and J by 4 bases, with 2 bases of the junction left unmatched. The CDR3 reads CASSLTSGGAYNEQFF. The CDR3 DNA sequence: TGCGCCAGCAGCTTGACTAGCGGGGGGGCGTACAATGAGCAGTTCTTC.

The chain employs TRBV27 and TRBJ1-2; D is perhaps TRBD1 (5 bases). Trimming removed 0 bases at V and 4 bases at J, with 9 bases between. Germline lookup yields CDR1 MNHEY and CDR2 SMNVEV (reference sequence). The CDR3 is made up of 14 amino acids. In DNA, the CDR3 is TGTGCCAGCAGTTTATCAGGGGCGCCCTATGGCTACACCTTC. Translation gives CASSLSGAPYGYTF.

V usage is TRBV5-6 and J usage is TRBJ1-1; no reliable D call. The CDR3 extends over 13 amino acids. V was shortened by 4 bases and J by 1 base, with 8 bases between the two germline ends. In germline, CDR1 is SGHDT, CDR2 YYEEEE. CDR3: CASSLTANTEAFF. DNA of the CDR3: TGTGCCAGCAGCCTAACAGCGAACACTGAAGCTTTCTTT.

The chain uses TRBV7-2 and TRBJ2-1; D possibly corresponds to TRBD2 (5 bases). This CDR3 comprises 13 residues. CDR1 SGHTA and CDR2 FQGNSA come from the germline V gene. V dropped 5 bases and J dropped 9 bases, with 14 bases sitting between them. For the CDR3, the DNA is TGTGCCAGCAGCCTAGAAACCGGACTTGAGCAGTTCTTC. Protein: CASSLETGLEQFF. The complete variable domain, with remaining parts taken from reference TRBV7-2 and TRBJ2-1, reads GAGVSQSPSNKVTEKGKDVELRCDPISGHTALYWYRQSLGQGLEFLIYFQGNSAPDKSGLPSDRFSAERTGGSVSTLTIQRTQQEDSAVYLCASSLETGLEQFFGPGTRLTVL.

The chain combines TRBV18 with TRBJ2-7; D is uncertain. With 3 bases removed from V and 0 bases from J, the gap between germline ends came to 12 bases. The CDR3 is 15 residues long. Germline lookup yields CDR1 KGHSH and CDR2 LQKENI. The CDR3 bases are TGTGCCAGCTCACCGGGCCTTTCCAGCTCCTACGAGCAGTACTTC. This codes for CASSPGLSSSYEQYF.

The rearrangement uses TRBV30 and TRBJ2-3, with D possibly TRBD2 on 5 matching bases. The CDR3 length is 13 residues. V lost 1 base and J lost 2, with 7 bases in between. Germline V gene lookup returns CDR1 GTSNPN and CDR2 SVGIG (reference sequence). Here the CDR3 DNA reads TGTGCCTGGAGTGAAGCGGTCACAGATACGCAGTATTTT. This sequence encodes CAWSEAVTDTQYF.